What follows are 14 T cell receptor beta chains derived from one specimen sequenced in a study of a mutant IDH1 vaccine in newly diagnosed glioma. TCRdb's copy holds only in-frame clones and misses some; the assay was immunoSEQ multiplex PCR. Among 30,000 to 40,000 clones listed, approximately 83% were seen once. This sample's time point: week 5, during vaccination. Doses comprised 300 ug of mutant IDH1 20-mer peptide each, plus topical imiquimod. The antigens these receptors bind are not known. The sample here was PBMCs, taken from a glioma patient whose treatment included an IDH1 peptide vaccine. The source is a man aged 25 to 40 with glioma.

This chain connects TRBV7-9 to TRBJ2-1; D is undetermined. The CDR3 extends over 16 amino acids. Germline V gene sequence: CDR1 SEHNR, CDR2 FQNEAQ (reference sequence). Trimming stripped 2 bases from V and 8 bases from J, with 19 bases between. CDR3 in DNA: TGTGCCAGCAGCTTAAGGTCTGGGGTACGAGGAGATGAGCAGTTCTTC. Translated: CASSLRSGVRGDEQFF.

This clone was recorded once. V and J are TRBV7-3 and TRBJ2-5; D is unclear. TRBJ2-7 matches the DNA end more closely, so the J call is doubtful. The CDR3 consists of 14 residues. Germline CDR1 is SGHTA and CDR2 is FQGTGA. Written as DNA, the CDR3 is TGTGCCAGCAGCCCCGCTAGGGAAAGCTACGAGCAGTACTTC. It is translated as CASSPARESYEQYF.

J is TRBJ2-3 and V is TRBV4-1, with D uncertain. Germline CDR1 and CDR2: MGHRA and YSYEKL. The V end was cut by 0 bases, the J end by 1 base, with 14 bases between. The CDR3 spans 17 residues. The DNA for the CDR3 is TGCGCCAGCAGCCAAGACCGGTCCGTTGGGGGCACAGATACGCAGTATTTT. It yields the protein CASSQDRSVGGTDTQYF.

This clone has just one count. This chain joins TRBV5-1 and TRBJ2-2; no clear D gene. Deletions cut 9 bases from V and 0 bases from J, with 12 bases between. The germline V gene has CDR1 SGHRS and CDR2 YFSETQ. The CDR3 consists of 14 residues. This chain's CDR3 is CATATGSNTGELFF. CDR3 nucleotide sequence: TGCGCCACCGCGACTGGTTCGAACACCGGGGAGCTGTTTTTT.

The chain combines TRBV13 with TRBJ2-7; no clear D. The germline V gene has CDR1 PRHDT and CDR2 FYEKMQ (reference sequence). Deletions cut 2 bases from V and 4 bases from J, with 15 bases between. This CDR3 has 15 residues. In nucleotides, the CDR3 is TGTGCCAGCAGCTTAACCAACAGTCCGAAGTACGAGCAGTACTTC. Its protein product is CASSLTNSPKYEQYF.

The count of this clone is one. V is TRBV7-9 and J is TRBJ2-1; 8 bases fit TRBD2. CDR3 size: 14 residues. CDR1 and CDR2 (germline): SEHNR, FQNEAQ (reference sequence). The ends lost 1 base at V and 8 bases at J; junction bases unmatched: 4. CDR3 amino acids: CASSLGTSIHEQFF. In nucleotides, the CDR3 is TGTGCCAGCAGCTTAGGGACTAGCATCCATGAGCAGTTCTTC.

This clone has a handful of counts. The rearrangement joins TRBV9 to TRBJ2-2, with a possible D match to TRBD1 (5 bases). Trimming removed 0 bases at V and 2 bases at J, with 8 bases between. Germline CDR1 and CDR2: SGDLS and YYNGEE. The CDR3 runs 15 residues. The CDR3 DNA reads TGTGCCAGCAGCGTAGAGGACACAAACACCGGGGAGCTGTTTTTT. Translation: CASSVEDTNTGELFF.

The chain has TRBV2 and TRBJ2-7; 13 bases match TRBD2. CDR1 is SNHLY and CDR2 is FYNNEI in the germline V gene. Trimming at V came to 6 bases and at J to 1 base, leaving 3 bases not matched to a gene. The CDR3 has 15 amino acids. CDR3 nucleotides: TGTGCCAGCAGCTGGACTAGCGGGGGTTCCTACGAGCAGTACTTC. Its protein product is CASSWTSGGSYEQYF.

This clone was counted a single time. The DNA of the CDR3 is TGCGCCAGCAGCCGAGGGGCCAGGAATTCACCCCTCCACTTT. This translates into CASSRGARNSPLHF. V and J are TRBV4-3 and TRBJ1-6, with D tentatively TRBD1 (5 bases). The germline V gene has CDR1 LGHNA and CDR2 YSLEER. V lost 4 bases and J 7 bases, leaving 11 bases between the germline ends. The CDR3 spans 14 residues.

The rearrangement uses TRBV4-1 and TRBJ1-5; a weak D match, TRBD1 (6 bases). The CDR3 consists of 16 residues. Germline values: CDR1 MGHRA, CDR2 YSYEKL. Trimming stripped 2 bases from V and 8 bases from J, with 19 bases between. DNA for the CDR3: TGCGCCAGCAGCCAAACGTGGACAGACGCTGGGGAGCCCCAGCATTTT. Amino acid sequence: CASSQTWTDAGEPQHF.

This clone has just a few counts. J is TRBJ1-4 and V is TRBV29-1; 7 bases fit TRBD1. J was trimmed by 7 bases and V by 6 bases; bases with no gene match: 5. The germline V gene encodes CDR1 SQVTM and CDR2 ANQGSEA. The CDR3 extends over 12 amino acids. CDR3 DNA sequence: TGCAGCGTCTTGGGACAGTTTGAAAAACTGTTTTTT. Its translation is CSVLGQFEKLFF.

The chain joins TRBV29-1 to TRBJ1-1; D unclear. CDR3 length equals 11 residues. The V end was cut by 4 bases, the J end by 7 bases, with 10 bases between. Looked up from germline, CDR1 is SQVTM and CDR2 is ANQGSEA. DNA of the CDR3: TGCAGCGTTGCTGATACGGGTGAAGCTTTCTTT. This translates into CSVADTGEAFF.

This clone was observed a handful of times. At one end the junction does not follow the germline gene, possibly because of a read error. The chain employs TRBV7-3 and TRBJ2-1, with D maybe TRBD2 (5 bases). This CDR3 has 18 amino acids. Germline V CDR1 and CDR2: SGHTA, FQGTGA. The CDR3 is CASSPTPERRSYSNEPLF. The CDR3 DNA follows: TGTGCCAGCAGCCCGACCCCCGAGCGGCGCTCCTACAGCAATGAGCCCCTCTTC. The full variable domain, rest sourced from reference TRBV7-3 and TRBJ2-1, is GAGVSQTPSNKVTEKGKYVELRCDPISGHTALYWYRQSLGQGPEFLIYFQGTGAADDSGLPNDRFFAVRPEGSVSTLKIQRTERGDSAVYLCASSPTPERRSYSNEPLFGPGTRLTVL.

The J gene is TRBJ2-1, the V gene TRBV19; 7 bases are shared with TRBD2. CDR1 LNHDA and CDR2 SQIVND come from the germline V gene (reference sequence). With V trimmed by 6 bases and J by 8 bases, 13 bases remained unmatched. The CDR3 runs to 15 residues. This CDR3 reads CASSTGLLGTDEQFF. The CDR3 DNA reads TGTGCCAGTAGCACGGGACTATTGGGTACCGATGAGCAGTTCTTC. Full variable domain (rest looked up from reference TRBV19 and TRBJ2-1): DGGITQSPKYLFRKEGQNVTLSCEQNLNHDAMYWYRQDPGQGLRLIYYSQIVNDFQKGDIAEGYSVSREKKESFPLTVTSAQKNPTAFYLCASSTGLLGTDEQFFGPGTRLTVL.